The 30 T cell receptor beta chains below come from one sample, sequenced in a study of OX40 agonist ivuxolimab in advanced cancers. The library was obtained by the immunoSEQ multiplex PCR assay. The table comes from immuneACCESS by way of TCRdb, which keeps in-frame sequences with V and J called. Part of the clones is missing from these tables; in studies checked, under half for an unresolved V gene and the rest for unknown reasons. This sample has 9,000 to 10,000 clones in its table, and 60% to 75% of those were observed once. 25% to 35% of the sample lies in the top ten. Material: CD4+ or CD8+ T cells sorted from blood, obtained in a trial of the OX40 agonist ivuxolimab. These receptors came from an adult with an advanced solid tumor such as melanoma, head and neck, liver or kidney cancer.

The gene calls are TRBV28 and TRBJ1-2, with 8 bases identical to TRBD1. J lost 8 bases, V lost 2 bases, and 16 bases had no gene match. The CDR3 sequence is 17 residues long. CDR1 is MDHEN and CDR2 is SYDVKM in the germline V gene. As DNA, the CDR3 is TGTGCCAGCAGTTTACTAGCAGGTCCCGGACAGGGCCTAGGCTACACCTTC. Translating gives CASSLLAGPGQGLGYTF.

V gene TRBV27 combines with J gene TRBJ2-1; D is possibly TRBD1 or TRBD2 (6 bases each). V was cut by 0 bases and J by 5 bases, with 11 bases left in between. This CDR3 spans 15 amino acids. The germline V gene encodes CDR1 MNHEY and CDR2 SMNVEV (reference sequence). Written as DNA, the CDR3 is TGTGCCAGCAGTTTATCCGGGGGCGACCACAATGAGCAGTTCTTC. It encodes CASSLSGGDHNEQFF.

This clone was detected a few times. J is TRBJ2-7 and V is TRBV28; 8 bases line up with TRBD2. With V trimmed by 6 bases and J by 0 bases, 7 bases remained unmatched. Germline V gives CDR1 MDHEN, CDR2 SYDVKM. The CDR3 runs to 15 residues. CDR3 region: CASRQTSGRSYEQYF. The CDR3 DNA reads as TGTGCCAGCAGACAAACTAGCGGACGCTCCTACGAGCAGTACTTC.

The chain joins TRBV20-1 to TRBJ2-7; D gene uncertain. Germline assignment: CDR1 DFQATT and CDR2 SNEGSKA (reference sequence). The CDR3 sequence is 11 residues long. V lost 6 bases to trimming and J lost 6 bases, with 12 bases between them. The CDR3 sequence is CSAQWGIEQYF. The CDR3 DNA sequence: TGCAGTGCCCAGTGGGGAATCGAGCAGTACTTC.

By share of the sample, this clone is medium-sized. The rearrangement uses TRBV7-9 and TRBJ2-1, with D uncertain. CDR3 length: 14 residues. Between the trimmed V and J ends, which lost 5 bases and 9 bases, there was a span of 17 bases. The V gene's germline CDR1 is SEHNR and CDR2 FQNEAQ (reference sequence). The CDR3 is CASSETVGLSEQFF. CDR3 coding DNA: TGTGCCAGCAGCGAGACCGTTGGCCTATCTGAGCAGTTCTTC.

The rearrangement links TRBV5-5 to TRBJ2-7; 8 bases line up with TRBD2. The CDR3 loop spans 14 amino acids. V gave up 4 bases and J gave up 2 bases; unmatched junction bases: 5. The germline V gene encodes CDR1 SGHKS and CDR2 YYEKEE (reference sequence). For the CDR3, the DNA is TGTGCCAGCAGCACCGGGGGGGGACCCTACGAGCAGTACTTC. Its protein is CASSTGGGPYEQYF.

CDR3 in amino acids: CSARTSPDTQYF. DNA of the CDR3: TGCAGCGCCCGGACTTCTCCGGATACGCAGTATTTT. The V gene is TRBV29-1, the J gene TRBJ2-3; possible D gene TRBD2, 5 bases. CDR1 and CDR2 (germline): SQVTM, ANQGSEA. CDR3 length: 12 amino acids. V gave up 7 bases and J gave up 6 bases, with 14 bases separating them.

This clone came up a few times. V is TRBV9 and J is TRBJ2-7; D may be TRBD1 (8 bases). Between the trimmed V and J ends, which lost 3 bases and 6 bases, there was a span of 13 bases. CDR3 length: 13 amino acids. Germline CDR1 and CDR2: SGDLS and YYNGEE. The CDR3 loop reads CASSAYRGGEQYF. CDR3 bases: TGTGCCAGCAGCGCCTACAGGGGGGGCGAGCAGTACTTC.

The rearrangement links TRBV27 to TRBJ2-1, with TRBD2 identical over 7 bases. This CDR3 has 12 residues. V was clipped by 6 bases and J by 8 bases; unmatched bases: 4. Per germline, CDR1 MNHEY and CDR2 SMNVEV (reference sequence). This CDR3 is CASRSGIDEQFF. For the CDR3, the DNA is TGTGCCAGCAGAAGCGGGATAGATGAGCAGTTCTTC.

This clone was seen only a few times. This rearrangement joins TRBV4-3 to TRBJ2-7; perhaps TRBD2 as D (6 bases). V was clipped by 0 bases and J by 4 bases, with 13 bases between them. Germline V CDR1 and CDR2: LGHNA, YSLEER. The CDR3 runs to 15 residues. The CDR3 region is CASSQEASAGYEQYF. In DNA form, the CDR3 reads TGCGCCAGCAGCCAAGAAGCCTCGGCGGGATACGAGCAGTACTTC.

This chain links TRBV28 with TRBJ2-3, with 7 nucleotides matching TRBD2. CDR1 and CDR2 (germline): MDHEN, SYDVKM. The CDR3 runs 18 residues. Trimming took 2 bases from V and 2 from J; bases not matched to a gene: 13. CDR3 sequence (DNA): TGTGCCAGCAGTTTACTAGCGGAAGAGGCCCCTAACACAGATACGCAGTATTTT. This sequence encodes CASSLLAEEAPNTDTQYF.

CDR3 sequence reads: CASSGTGAGNTIYF. In DNA, the CDR3 is TGTGCCAGCAGCGGTACTGGCGCTGGAAACACCATATATTTT. This sequence joins TRBV9 and TRBJ1-3; D not resolved. This CDR3 contains 14 residues. In germline, CDR1 is SGDLS, CDR2 YYNGEE. V lost 3 bases and J lost 2, with 9 bases in between.

The chain links TRBV7-9 to TRBJ2-1; 9 bases are shared with TRBD2. Germline values: CDR1 SEHNR, CDR2 FQNEAQ (reference sequence). V was pared by 4 bases and J by 7 bases, with 14 bases of the junction left unmatched. The CDR3 extends over 17 amino acids. The CDR3 bases are TGTGCCAGCAGCTCCCCCGAAGCGGGAGGTACGGGAAATGAGCAGTTCTTC. Amino acid sequence: CASSSPEAGGTGNEQFF. Full variable domain (outside the CDR3, taken from reference TRBV7-9 and TRBJ2-1): DTGVSQNPRHKITKRGQNVTFRCDPISEHNRLYWYRQTLGQGPEFLTYFQNEAQLEKSRLLSDRFSAERPKGSFSTLEIQRTEQGDSAMYLCASSSPEAGGTGNEQFFGPGTRLTVL.

V is TRBV2 and J is TRBJ2-3; TRBD2 agrees at 11 bases. CDR3 length: 16 amino acids. V shed 5 bases and J 5 bases; nucleotides not matched to a gene: 9. CDR1 and CDR2 from the germline V gene are SNHLY and FYNNEI. CDR3 sequence (DNA): TGTGCCAGCAGTTCCGGACTAGCGGGTGGCGGAGATACGCAGTATTTT. Protein product: CASSSGLAGGGDTQYF.

The rearrangement uses TRBV11-3 and TRBJ2-3, with TRBD1 matching 7 bases. Germline V gene lookup returns CDR1 SGHNT and CDR2 YENEEA. The CDR3 contains 15 residues. V shed 1 base and J 7 bases; nucleotides not matched to a gene: 8. CDR3 nucleotide sequence: TGTGCCAGCAGCTTAGGAACAGGGGATATCAATACGCAGTATTTT. Its protein is CASSLGTGDINTQYF.

The rearrangement uses TRBV7-9 and TRBJ2-7, with D perhaps being TRBD1 or TRBD2 (5 bases each). The CDR3 is made up of 12 amino acids. The V and J ends lost 1 base and 6 bases respectively, with 7 bases between them. Germline lookup yields CDR1 SEHNR and CDR2 FQNEAQ (reference sequence). The CDR3 region has the DNA TGTGCCAGCAGCTTAGAGGGGACCGAGCAGTACTTC. Protein product: CASSLEGTEQYF. Together with reference TRBV7-9 and TRBJ2-7, the CDR3 gives the full variable domain: DTGVSQNPRHKITKRGQNVTFRCDPISEHNRLYWYRQTLGQGPEFLTYFQNEAQLEKSRLLSDRFSAERPKGSFSTLEIQRTEQGDSAMYLCASSLEGTEQYFGPGTRLTVT.

The rearrangement links TRBV4-3 to TRBJ1-1, with TRBD1 as a possible D gene (5 bases). Trimming pared 0 bases from V and 0 bases from J, leaving 11 bases between. CDR1 is LGHNA and CDR2 is YSLEER in the germline V gene. This CDR3 is built from 16 residues. The CDR3 sequence is CASSQDSGTVNTEAFF. The CDR3 region has the DNA TGCGCCAGCAGCCAAGATTCCGGGACGGTGAACACTGAAGCTTTCTTT.

V and J are TRBV27 and TRBJ1-1; tentative D call: TRBD1 (6 bases). The germline V and J ends were trimmed by 6 bases and 7 bases, with 12 bases remaining between them. The CDR3 spans 12 residues. Germline CDR1 MNHEY, CDR2 SMNVEV (reference sequence). The CDR3 here is CASRQGHFEAFF. Written as DNA, the CDR3 is TGTGCCAGCAGACAGGGACATTTTGAAGCTTTCTTT.

This chain links TRBV5-1 with TRBJ2-7, with 7 bases matching TRBD2. V shed 2 bases and J 5 bases; nucleotides not matched to a gene: 10. The CDR3 sequence is 15 residues long. Germline CDR1 SGHRS, CDR2 YFSETQ. The CDR3, as DNA: TGCGCCAGCAGCTTAAACGGCGGGAGACTTGACGAGCAGTACTTC. It specifies CASSLNGGRLDEQYF.

CDR3 in amino acids: CASTSTGELFF. CDR3 nucleotides: TGTGCCAGCACTTCTACCGGGGAGCTGTTTTTT. The gene calls are TRBV6-5 and TRBJ2-2; D is uncertain. CDR3 length: 11 residues. V lost 7 bases to trimming and J lost 5 bases, with 5 bases between them. CDR1 and CDR2 from the germline V gene are MNHEY and SVGAGI.

J is TRBJ2-3 and V is TRBV9, with D uncertain. V lost 0 bases to trimming and J lost 6 bases, with 17 bases between them. The CDR3 contains 16 residues. Germline V gene sequence: CDR1 SGDLS, CDR2 YYNGEE. The CDR3 nucleotides read TGTGCCAGCAGCGTAGCTCTTCGGATGGGAACGGATACGCAGTATTTT. Its translation is CASSVALRMGTDTQYF.

The J gene is TRBJ2-7, the V gene TRBV9; TRBD2 might be the D (6 bases). Germline CDR1 reads SGDLS; CDR2 reads YYNGEE. The CDR3 contains 14 residues. Trimming pared 4 bases from V and 2 bases from J, leaving 13 bases between. The CDR3 DNA follows: TGTGCCAGCAGCCAATCGGGACTTACCTACGAGCAGTACTTC. It translates to CASSQSGLTYEQYF.

The chain has TRBV19 and TRBJ1-5; 7 bases agree with TRBD1. Trimming at V came to 4 bases and at J to 3 bases, leaving 6 bases not matched to a gene. The CDR3 is 15 residues long. CDR1 is LNHDA, CDR2 SQIVND, per germline (reference sequence). The CDR3 nucleotides read TGTGCCAGTAGTACATCCGGGACAGTCAATCAGCCCCAGCATTTT. Its protein product is CASSTSGTVNQPQHF. The entire variable domain, with the rest obtained from reference TRBV19 and TRBJ1-5, is as follows: DGGITQSPKYLFRKEGQNVTLSCEQNLNHDAMYWYRQDPGQGLRLIYYSQIVNDFQKGDIAEGYSVSREKKESFPLTVTSAQKNPTAFYLCASSTSGTVNQPQHFGDGTRLSIL.

The CDR3, as DNA: TGCGCCAGCAGCCAGAAGGGGGCGCGGACTAATGAAAAACTGTTTTTT. This gives the protein CASSQKGARTNEKLFF. The J gene is TRBJ1-4, the V gene TRBV4-1; 7 nucleotides line up with TRBD1. The CDR3 has 16 amino acids. Germline trimming cut 3 bases from V and 2 bases from J; bases unmatched to any gene: 6. Per germline, CDR1 MGHRA and CDR2 YSYEKL.

As to this clone: At one end, the junction sequence differs from germline, possibly due to a read error. The chain couples TRBV7-7 to TRBJ2-5; no firm D call. Per germline, CDR1 SSHAT and CDR2 FNYEAQ (reference sequence). The CDR3 totals 13 residues. CDR3 in DNA: TGTGCTAGCAGTTCGCGCGTTTGGGAGACCCAGTACTTC. This gives the protein CASSSRVWETQYF.

The chain is built from TRBV19 and TRBJ1-5, with D perhaps matching TRBD1 (6 bases). Germline loops: CDR1 LNHDA, CDR2 SQIVND (reference sequence). The CDR3 consists of 14 residues. Trimming removed 6 bases from V and 5 bases from J, with 14 bases in between. The DNA of the CDR3 is TGTGCCAGTAGCCCTACAGGGTTGGATCAGCCCCAGCATTTT. It codes for CASSPTGLDQPQHF.

The chain couples TRBV28 to TRBJ1-2; D gene unclear. V lost 4 bases and J lost 8, with 14 bases in between. The CDR3 extends over 13 amino acids. Germline CDR1 and CDR2: MDHEN and SYDVKM. This CDR3 reads CASSSDALEGYTF. The CDR3 region has the DNA TGTGCCAGCAGTTCGGATGCCCTGGAAGGCTACACCTTC.

V usage is TRBV13 and J usage is TRBJ1-2, with TRBD1 matching 9 bases. This CDR3 contains 15 residues. J lost 5 bases, V lost 0 bases, and 4 bases had no gene match. In germline, CDR1 is PRHDT, CDR2 FYEKMQ (reference sequence). The chain's CDR3 is CASSLGQGAGYGYTF. The CDR3 DNA sequence: TGTGCCAGCAGCTTAGGACAGGGGGCGGGGTATGGCTACACCTTC. Full variable domain (missing parts from reference TRBV13 and TRBJ1-2): AAGVIQSPRHLIKEKRETATLKCYPIPRHDTVYWYQQGPGQDPQFLISFYEKMQSDKGSIPDRFSAQQFSDYHSELNMSSLELGDSALYFCASSLGQGAGYGYTFGSGTRLTVV.

Within the sample, this clone is medium-sized (0.01 to 0.1%). The V and J genes are TRBV7-8 and TRBJ1-5; D is ambiguous. The V gene's germline CDR1 is SGHVS and CDR2 FQNEAQ. The CDR3 is 14 residues long. Trimming cost V 1 base and J 5 bases, with 9 bases left between them. DNA for the CDR3: TGTGCCAGCAGCTTAGGAGGGAGGGATCAGCCCCAGCATTTT. Residues: CASSLGGRDQPQHF.

The rearrangement joins TRBV7-9 to TRBJ1-2, with TRBD1 as a possible D gene (6 bases). CDR1 is SEHNR, CDR2 FQNEAQ, per germline (reference sequence). This CDR3 has 14 amino acids. Trimming shortened V by 5 bases and J by 4 bases, and 14 bases separated the two germline ends. CDR3 sequence (DNA): TGTGCCAGCAGCACCAGGACAGCTTCCTATGGCTACACCTTC. This sequence encodes CASSTRTASYGYTF.